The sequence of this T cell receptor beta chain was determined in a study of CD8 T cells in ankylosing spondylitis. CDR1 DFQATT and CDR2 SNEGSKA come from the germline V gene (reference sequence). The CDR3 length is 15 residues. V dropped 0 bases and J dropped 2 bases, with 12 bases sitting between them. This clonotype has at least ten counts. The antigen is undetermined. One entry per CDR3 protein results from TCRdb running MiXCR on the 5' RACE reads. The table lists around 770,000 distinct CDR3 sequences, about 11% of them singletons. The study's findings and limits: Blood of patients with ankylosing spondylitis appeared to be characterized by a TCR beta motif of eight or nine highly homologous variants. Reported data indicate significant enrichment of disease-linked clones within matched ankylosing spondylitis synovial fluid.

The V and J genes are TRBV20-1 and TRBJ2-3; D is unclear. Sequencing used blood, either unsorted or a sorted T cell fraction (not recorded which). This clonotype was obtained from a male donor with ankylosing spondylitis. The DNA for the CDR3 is TGCAGTGCTAGAGATGGGTCGCGACTCACAGATACGCAGTATTTT. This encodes CSARDGSRLTDTQYF.